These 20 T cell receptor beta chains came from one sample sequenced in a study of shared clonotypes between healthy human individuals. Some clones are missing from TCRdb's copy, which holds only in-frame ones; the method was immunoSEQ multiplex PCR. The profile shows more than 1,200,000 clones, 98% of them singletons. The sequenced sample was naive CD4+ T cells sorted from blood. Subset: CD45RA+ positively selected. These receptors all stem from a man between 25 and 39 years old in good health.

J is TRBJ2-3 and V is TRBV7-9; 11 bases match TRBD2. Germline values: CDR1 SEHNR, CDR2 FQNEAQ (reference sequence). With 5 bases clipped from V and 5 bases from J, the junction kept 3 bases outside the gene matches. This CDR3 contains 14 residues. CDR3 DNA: TGTGCCAGCAGCATTAGCGGGAGGGGAGATACGCAGTATTTT. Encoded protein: CASSISGRGDTQYF.

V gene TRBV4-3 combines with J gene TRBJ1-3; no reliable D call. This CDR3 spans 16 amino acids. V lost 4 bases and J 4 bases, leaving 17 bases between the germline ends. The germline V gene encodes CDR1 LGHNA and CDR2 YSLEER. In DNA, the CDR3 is TGCGCCAGCAGCCCCAGAGTCTCTCAACAAGGAAACACCATATATTTT. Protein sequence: CASSPRVSQQGNTIYF.

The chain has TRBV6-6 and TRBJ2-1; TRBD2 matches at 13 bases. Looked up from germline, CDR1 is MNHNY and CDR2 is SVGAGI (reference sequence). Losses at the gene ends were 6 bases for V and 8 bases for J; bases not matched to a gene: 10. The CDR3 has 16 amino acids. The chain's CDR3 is CASSSGLAGRNDEQFF. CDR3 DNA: TGTGCCAGCAGCTCGGGACTAGCGGGAAGAAATGATGAGCAGTTCTTC.

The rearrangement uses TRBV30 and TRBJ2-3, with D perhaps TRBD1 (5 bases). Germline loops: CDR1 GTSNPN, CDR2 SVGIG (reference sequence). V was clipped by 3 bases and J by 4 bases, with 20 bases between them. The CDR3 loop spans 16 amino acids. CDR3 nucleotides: TGTGCCTGGAGAAACCGGAGTAGGGGTCAGGCAGATACGCAGTATTTT. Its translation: CAWRNRSRGQADTQYF.

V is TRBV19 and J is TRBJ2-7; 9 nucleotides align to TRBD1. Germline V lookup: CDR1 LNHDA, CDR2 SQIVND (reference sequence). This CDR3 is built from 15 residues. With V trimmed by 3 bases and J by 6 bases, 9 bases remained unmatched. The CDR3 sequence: CASSIGGTGTREQYF. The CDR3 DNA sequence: TGTGCCAGTAGTATTGGGGGGACAGGGACCCGCGAGCAGTACTTC.

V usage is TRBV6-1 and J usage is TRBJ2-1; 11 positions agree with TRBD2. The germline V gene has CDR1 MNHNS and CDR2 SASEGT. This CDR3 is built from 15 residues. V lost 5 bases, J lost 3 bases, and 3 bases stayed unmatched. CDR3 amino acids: CASSPGTSGYNEQFF. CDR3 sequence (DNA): TGTGCCAGCAGTCCCGGGACTAGCGGCTACAATGAGCAGTTCTTC.

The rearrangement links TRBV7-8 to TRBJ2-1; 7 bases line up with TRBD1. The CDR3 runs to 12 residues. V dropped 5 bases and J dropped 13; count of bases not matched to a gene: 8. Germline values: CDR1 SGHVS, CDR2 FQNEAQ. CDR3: CASSGRRDSQFF. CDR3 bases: TGTGCCAGCAGCGGGCGCCGGGACAGCCAGTTCTTC.

The CDR3 nucleotides read TGTGCCAGCAGCTCCGGACAGGGAAACACCATATATTTT. Its translation is CASSSGQGNTIYF. The J gene is TRBJ1-3, the V gene TRBV11-2; D possibly corresponds to TRBD1 (6 bases). The CDR3 runs to 13 residues. CDR1 SGHAT and CDR2 FQNNGV come from the germline V gene. V lost 4 bases to trimming and J lost 4 bases, with 8 bases between them.

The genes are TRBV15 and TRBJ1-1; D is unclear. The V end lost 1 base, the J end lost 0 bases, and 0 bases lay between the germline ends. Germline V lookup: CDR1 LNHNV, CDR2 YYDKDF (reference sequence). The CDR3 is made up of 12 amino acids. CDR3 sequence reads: CATSRVNTEAFF. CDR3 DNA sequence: TGTGCCACCAGCAGAGTGAACACTGAAGCTTTCTTT. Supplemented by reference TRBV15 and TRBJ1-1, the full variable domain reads DAMVIQNPRYQVTQFGKPVTLSCSQTLNHNVMYWYQQKSSQAPKLLFHYYDKDFNNEADTPDNFQSRRPNTSFCFLDIRSPGLGDTAMYLCATSRVNTEAFFGQGTRLTVV.

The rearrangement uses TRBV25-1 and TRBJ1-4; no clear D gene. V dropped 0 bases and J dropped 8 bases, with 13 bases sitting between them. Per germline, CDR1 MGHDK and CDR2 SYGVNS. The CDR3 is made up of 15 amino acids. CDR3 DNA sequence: TGTGCCAGCAGTGAATATCGAGGGATGGGGGAAAAACTGTTTTTT. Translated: CASSEYRGMGEKLFF.

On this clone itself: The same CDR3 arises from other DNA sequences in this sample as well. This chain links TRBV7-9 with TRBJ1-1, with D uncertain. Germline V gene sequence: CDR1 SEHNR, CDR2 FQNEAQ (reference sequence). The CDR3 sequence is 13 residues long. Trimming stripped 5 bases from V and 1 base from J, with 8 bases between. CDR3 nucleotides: TGTGCCAGCAGCCAACAGACGAACACTGAAGCTTTCTTT. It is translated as CASSQQTNTEAFF.

The CDR3: CASTPTGAGHEQYF. CDR3 nucleotides: TGTGCCAGCACCCCGACAGGGGCGGGCCACGAGCAGTACTTC. V gene TRBV28 combines with J gene TRBJ2-7; 8 positions agree with TRBD1. This CDR3 is built from 14 residues. V shed 7 bases and J 5 bases; nucleotides not matched to a gene: 10. The germline gives CDR1 MDHEN, CDR2 SYDVKM.

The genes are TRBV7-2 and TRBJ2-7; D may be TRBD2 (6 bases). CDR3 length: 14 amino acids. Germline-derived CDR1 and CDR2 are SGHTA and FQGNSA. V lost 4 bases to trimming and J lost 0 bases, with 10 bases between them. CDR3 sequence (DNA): TGTGCCAGCAGCTCCGCGGGACTCTCCTACGAGCAGTACTTC. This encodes CASSSAGLSYEQYF.

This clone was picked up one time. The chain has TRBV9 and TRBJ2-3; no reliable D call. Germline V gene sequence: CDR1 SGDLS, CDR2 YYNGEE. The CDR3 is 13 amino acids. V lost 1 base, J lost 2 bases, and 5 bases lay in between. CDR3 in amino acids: CASSVRPTDTQYF. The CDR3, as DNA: TGTGCCAGCAGCGTAAGGCCCACAGATACGCAGTATTTT.

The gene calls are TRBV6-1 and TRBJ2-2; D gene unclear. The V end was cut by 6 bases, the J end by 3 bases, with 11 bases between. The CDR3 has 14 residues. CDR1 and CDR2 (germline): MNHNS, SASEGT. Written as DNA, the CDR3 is TGTGCCAGCAGGGGCCAGAGACACACCGGGGAGCTGTTTTTT. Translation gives CASRGQRHTGELFF.

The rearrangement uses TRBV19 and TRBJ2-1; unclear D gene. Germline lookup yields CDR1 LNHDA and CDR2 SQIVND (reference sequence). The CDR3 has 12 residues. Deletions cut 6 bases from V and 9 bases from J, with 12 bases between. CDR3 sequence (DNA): TGTGCCAGTAGCACTGGAAGAATTGAGCAGTTCTTC. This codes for CASSTGRIEQFF.

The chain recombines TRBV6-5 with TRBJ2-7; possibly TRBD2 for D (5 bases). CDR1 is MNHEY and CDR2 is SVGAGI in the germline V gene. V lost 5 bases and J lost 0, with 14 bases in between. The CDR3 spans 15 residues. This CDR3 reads CASSREWRSSYEQYF. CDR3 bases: TGTGCCAGCAGTCGGGAATGGAGAAGCTCCTACGAGCAGTACTTC.

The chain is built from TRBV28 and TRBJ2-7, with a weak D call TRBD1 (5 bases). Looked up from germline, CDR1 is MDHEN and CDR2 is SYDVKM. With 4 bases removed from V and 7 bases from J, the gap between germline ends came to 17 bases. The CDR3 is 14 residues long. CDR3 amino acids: CASSSNNQGLEQYF. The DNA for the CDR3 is TGTGCCAGCAGTTCGAATAACCAGGGTCTAGAGCAGTACTTC.

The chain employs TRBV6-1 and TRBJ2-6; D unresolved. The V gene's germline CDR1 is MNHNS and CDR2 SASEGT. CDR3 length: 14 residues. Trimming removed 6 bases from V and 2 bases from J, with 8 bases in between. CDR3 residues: CASREKAGANVLTF. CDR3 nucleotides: TGTGCCAGCAGGGAGAAGGCTGGGGCCAACGTCCTGACTTTC.

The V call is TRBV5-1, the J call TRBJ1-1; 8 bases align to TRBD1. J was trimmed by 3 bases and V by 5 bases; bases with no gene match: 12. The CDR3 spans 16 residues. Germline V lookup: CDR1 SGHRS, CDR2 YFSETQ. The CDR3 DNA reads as TGCGCCAGCAGTGTAGACAGGGGAAGCCGATACACTGAAGCTTTCTTT. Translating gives CASSVDRGSRYTEAFF.